This entry is about one T cell receptor beta chain. The data stem from a study of blood T cell repertoires in COVID-19. Study summary: Collection of acute and convalescent COVID-19 samples took place in the United States, Italy and Spain. T cells, B-cell-depleted T cells, or PBMCs supplied cDNA or gDNA.

Assay used: immunoSEQ multiplex PCR; TCRdb lists only in-frame clones, some missing. Here the sample spans some 95,000 clones, roughly 80% being singletons. CDR3 length equals 15 residues. V lost 4 bases and J lost 1, with 15 bases in between. Germline V gives CDR1 SGHRS, CDR2 YFSETQ. The clonotype originates from a man in his fifties or sixties who had recovered from COVID-19. The sequenced sample was peripheral blood. This chain joins TRBV5-1 and TRBJ2-7; tentatively, D is TRBD1 (6 bases). Here the CDR3 DNA reads TGCGCCAGCAGCACAAAAATTACAGGGTCCTACGAGCAGTACTTC. This translates into CASSTKITGSYEQYF.